The sequence of this T cell receptor beta chain was determined in a study of blood T cell repertoires in COVID-19. Study-wide background: COVID-19 samples, acute and convalescent, were from the United States, Italy and Spain. T cells, B-cell-depleted T cells, or PBMCs supplied cDNA or gDNA.

This table comes from immunoSEQ multiplex PCR, and its TCRdb copy is limited to in-frame clones, with some not included. This table has more than 70,000 clones, approximately 86% appearing once. Between the trimmed V and J ends, which lost 0 bases and 0 bases, there was a span of 6 bases. This CDR3 is built from 15 residues. Germline CDR1 is SGHTA and CDR2 is FQGNSA. The chain carries TRBV7-2 and TRBJ2-4, with D unresolved. Sequencing was carried out using peripheral blood. The source is a man in his sixties with acute or convalescent COVID-19. CDR3 DNA: TGTGCCAGCAGCTTAGCTGGGCCAGCCAAAAACATTCAGTACTTC. Residues: CASSLAGPAKNIQYF. Full variable domain (remainder filled in from reference TRBV7-2 and TRBJ2-4): GAGVSQSPSNKVTEKGKDVELRCDPISGHTALYWYRQSLGQGLEFLIYFQGNSAPDKSGLPSDRFSAERTGGSVSTLTIQRTQQEDSAVYLCASSLAGPAKNIQYFGAGTRLSVL.